Listed below are T cell receptor beta chains from one sample, sequenced in a study of T cells in Graves' hyperthyroidism and ophthalmopathy. TCRdb analysed the multiplex PCR reads with MiXCR anew, one entry per CDR3 protein. The sample records 700,000 or so distinct CDR3 sequences, around 17% being singletons. The sequencing sample was made of blood. All receptors come from a man aged 18 to 29 with Graves' hyperthyroidism. The CDR3 runs from the conserved cysteine through the conserved F or W. The D gene is left open where the match is weak. Only part of the rows carry a size: once, few, many, or a class if the clone is expanded.

NA	TRBV6-1	NA	TRBJ2-5	TGTGCCAGCAGCGGTAGTTTCGAGACCCAGTACTTC	CASSGSFETQYF
NA	TRBV29-1	TRBD1	TRBJ2-7	TGCAGCGTTGTGGACAGGGGGCTGTACGAGCAGTACTTC	CSVVDRGLYEQYF
NA	TRBV6-1	TRBD1	TRBJ1-1	TGTGCCAGCAGTCGGGGGACAGGGGGCGATACTGAAGCTTTCTTT	CASSRGTGGDTEAFF
NA	TRBV29-1	NA	TRBJ1-1	TGCAGCGTTGTTGTCTCTGAAGCTTTCTTT	CSVVVSEAFF
many	TRBV28	TRBD2	TRBJ2-3	TGTGCCAGCACCGTAAGCGGGAGATACACAGATACGCAGTATTTT	CASTVSGRYTDTQYF
few	TRBV5-1	NA	TRBJ2-1	TGCGCCAGCAGCTTGACTAGGACAGCCCGCTCCTACAATGAGCAGTTCTTC	CASSLTRTARSYNEQFF
NA	TRBV18	NA	TRBJ2-1	TGTGCCAGCTCACCGGACTATAGCTCCTACAATGAGCAGTTCTTC	CASSPDYSSYNEQFF
NA	TRBV6-1	TRBD2	TRBJ2-6	TGTGCCAGCAGTCCCGGGCTAGCGGGAGCCCACTCTGGGGCCAACGTCCTGACTTTC	CASSPGLAGAHSGANVLTF
many	TRBV20-1	NA	TRBJ2-7	TGCAGTGCTGGGCCCTTGCGGCCCGACGAGGAGCAGTACTTC	CSAGPLRPDEEQYF
NA	TRBV27	TRBD1	TRBJ2-7	TGTGCCAGCAGTCCACGGCCGGGGACAGGGTTAAAGTCTTACGAGCAGTACTTC	CASSPRPGTGLKSYEQYF
many	TRBV2	NA	TRBJ2-3	TGTGCCAGCAGTGGGAGGGGAGATACGCAGTATTTT	CASSGRGDTQYF
NA	TRBV6-1	TRBD2	TRBJ2-3	TGTGCCATCAGGTCAGAAAAGCGGGACACAGATACGCAGTATTTT	CAIRSEKRDTDTQYF
few	TRBV6-1	NA	TRBJ2-1	TGTGCCAGTAAAGGACAAAGCTCCTACAATGAGCAGTTCTTC	CASKGQSSYNEQFF
once	TRBV20-1	NA	TRBJ1-2	TGCAGTGCCCTCGGCGGGGGACGCTACACCTTC	CSALGGGRYTF
many	TRBV28	NA	TRBJ2-1	TGTGCCACCGCGGCGTACTCTAGTCATATGCAGTTCTTC	CATAAYSSHMQFF
NA	TRBV7-2	NA	TRBJ2-4	TGTGCCAGCAGCTTAGTGTCTAAAGCCAAAAACATTCAGTACTTC	CASSLVSKAKNIQYF
NA	TRBV29-1	TRBD2	TRBJ2-3	TGCAGCGTGGAGAGCGGGAGGAAAGATACGCAGTATTTT	CSVESGRKDTQYF
few	TRBV25-1	NA	TRBJ2-7	TGTGCCAGCAGTGGCCCCAGAGCCTACGAGCAGTACTTC	CASSGPRAYEQYF
few	TRBV7-9	NA	TRBJ2-7	TGTGCCAGCAGCACCGTCTTAGGGGTCACCTACGAGCAGTACTTC	CASSTVLGVTYEQYF
many	TRBV6-2/TRBV6-3	NA	TRBJ2-7	TGTGCCAGCAGTACGGACCACTACGAGCAGTACTTC	CASSTDHYEQYF
many	TRBV10-3	TRBD1	TRBJ1-5	TGTGCCATTCTCCACAGGGGGCTGGAGCCCCAGCATTTT	CAILHRGLEPQHF
few	TRBV7-9	NA	TRBJ1-1	TGTGCCAGCAGCCCGGACGCAGGGGCAAACATGATGAACACTGAAGCTTTCTTT	CASSPDAGANMMNTEAFF
many	TRBV20-1	TRBD2	TRBJ2-1	TGCAGTGCTAGTACGTCGGGGAGGGGCAATGAGCAGTTCTTC	CSASTSGRGNEQFF
many	TRBV12-3/TRBV12-4	NA	TRBJ2-1	TGTGCCAGCAGTTTAAGGGACCGAGGGTCCTACAATGAGCAGTTCTTC	CASSLRDRGSYNEQFF
many	TRBV7-2	NA	TRBJ2-1	TGTGCCAGCAGCTTAGGGATTAGCCCGTACAATGAGCAGTTCTTC	CASSLGISPYNEQFF
many	TRBV18	NA	TRBJ2-5	TGTGCCAGCTCAGATTCCCAAGAGACCCAGTACTTC	CASSDSQETQYF
few	TRBV14	NA	TRBJ2-5	TGTGCCAGCAGCCAAGTTCCGGAGACCCAGTACTTC	CASSQVPETQYF
NA	TRBV5-1	NA	TRBJ1-1	TGCGCCAGCAGCTTGGGGCCAACACGGAGCACTGAAGCTTTCTTT	CASSLGPTRSTEAFF
many	TRBV30	NA	TRBJ1-5	TGTGCCTGGAGTGCCAGGGCTAATCAGCCCCAGCATTTT	CAWSARANQPQHF
NA	TRBV25-1	NA	TRBJ2-7	TGTGCCAGCAGTGAAAGCACGGCGGGCGAGCAGTACTTC	CASSESTAGEQYF
few	TRBV20-1	TRBD1	TRBJ1-4	TGCAGTGCTCGGAGGGGGCTGAACGAAAAACTGTTTTTT	CSARRGLNEKLFF
NA	TRBV6-2/TRBV6-3	TRBD1	TRBJ2-7	TGTGCCAGCGGGAGGACAGGGAGCTTAAAGGAGCAGTACTTC	CASGRTGSLKEQYF
many	TRBV11-1	TRBD1	TRBJ2-5	TGTGCCAGCAGTCCAACCGACAGGGGCCGAGAGACCCAGTACTTC	CASSPTDRGRETQYF
few	TRBV20-1	TRBD2	TRBJ2-7	TGCAGTGCAAGGACTAGCGGGAGTGCGTACGAGCAGTACTTC	CSARTSGSAYEQYF
NA	TRBV13	TRBD1	TRBJ2-7	TGTGCCAGCAGCCTACTTTTGACAGGGGGCGAGCAGTACTTC	CASSLLLTGGEQYF
NA	TRBV19	NA	TRBJ2-2	TGTGCCAGTAGTATAGGACCGCTCCAGAACACCGGGGAGCTGTTTTTT	CASSIGPLQNTGELFF
many	TRBV20-1	TRBD2	TRBJ2-7	TGCAGTGCGGACAGACCGGGGGTACTAGCGGGAGGGACCTACGAGCAGTACTTC	CSADRPGVLAGGTYEQYF
few	TRBV7-9	NA	TRBJ2-7	TGTGCCAGCAGCTCCGGGACGCATGCCTACGAGCAGTACTTC	CASSSGTHAYEQYF
many	TRBV30	TRBD2	TRBJ2-5	TGTGCCTGGAGTGTACTAGCGGGAGAGACCCAGTACTTC	CAWSVLAGETQYF
NA	TRBV7-2	NA	TRBJ2-1	TGTGCCAGCAGCTTAGGCTCTTACAGGGACAATGAGCAGTTCTTC	CASSLGSYRDNEQFF
many	TRBV7-9	NA	TRBJ2-1	TGTGCCAGCAGCTTAGATCCGGATGAGCAGTTCTTC	CASSLDPDEQFF
few	TRBV6-1	TRBD1	TRBJ2-1	TGTGCCAGCAGTTCTCCGGACAGGAAAAATGAGCAGTTCTTC	CASSSPDRKNEQFF
many	TRBV3-1	TRBD2	TRBJ2-3	TGTGCCAGCAGCCAAGGTAGCGGGATCGGCACAGATACGCAGTATTTT	CASSQGSGIGTDTQYF
few	TRBV3-1	NA	TRBJ1-2	TGTGCCAGCAGCCAAGAAGTCACAGGGTCCGGCTACACCTTC	CASSQEVTGSGYTF
NA	TRBV25-1	NA	TRBJ1-4	TGTGCCAGCAGTGAATGGGGTGATCCAACTAATGAAAAACTGTTTTTT	CASSEWGDPTNEKLFF
NA	TRBV6-1	NA	TRBJ2-2	TGTGCCAGCAGTGACTGGACTGGGGTGAGGGACACCGGGGAGCTGTTTTTT	CASSDWTGVRDTGELFF
many	TRBV30	NA	TRBJ2-7	TGTGCCTGGAGTGTGGGTGGAACTTCCTACGAGCAGTACTTC	CAWSVGGTSYEQYF
NA	TRBV6-1	NA	TRBJ1-2	TGTGCCAGCAACTTTGTGGAAAATGGCTACACCTTC	CASNFVENGYTF
NA	TRBV6-1	NA	TRBJ2-4	TGTGCCAGCAGCCAGGACCCCCACATTCAGTACTTC	CASSQDPHIQYF
few	TRBV24-1	NA	TRBJ2-5	TGTGCCACCAGTGCCGGGGGCATGGAGACCCAGTACTTC	CATSAGGMETQYF
many	TRBV2	NA	TRBJ1-5	TGTGCCAGCAGTGGGAGGAACGACAGTACCTATAGCAATCAGCCCCAGCATTTT	CASSGRNDSTYSNQPQHF